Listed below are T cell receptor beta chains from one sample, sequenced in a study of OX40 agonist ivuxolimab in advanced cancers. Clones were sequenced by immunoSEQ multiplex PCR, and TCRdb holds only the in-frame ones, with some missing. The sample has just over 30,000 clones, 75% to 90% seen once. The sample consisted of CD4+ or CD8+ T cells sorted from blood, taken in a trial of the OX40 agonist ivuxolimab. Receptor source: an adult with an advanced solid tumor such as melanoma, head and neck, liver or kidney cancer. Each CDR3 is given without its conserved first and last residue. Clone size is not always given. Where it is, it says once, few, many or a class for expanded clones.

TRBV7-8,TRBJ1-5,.,ASSRTGGYNQPQH
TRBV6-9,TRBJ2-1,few,ASSYRLAKNNEQF
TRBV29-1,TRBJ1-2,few,SVEEGTGVYT
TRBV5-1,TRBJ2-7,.,ASSWHRDRGDYEQY
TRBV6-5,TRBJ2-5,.,ASARAGGIQETQY
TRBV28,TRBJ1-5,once,ASLKIGQPQH
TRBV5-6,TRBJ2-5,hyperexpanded,ASSLSTGRETQY
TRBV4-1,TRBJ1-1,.,ASSQETGWNTEAF
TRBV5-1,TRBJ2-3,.,ASSHTVEQGSEGDTQY
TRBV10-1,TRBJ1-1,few,ASSEFAGANTEAF
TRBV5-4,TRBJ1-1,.,ASGQGGTEAF
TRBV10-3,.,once,AISHPGTSYEQY
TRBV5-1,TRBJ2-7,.,ASSPEDFRRYEQY
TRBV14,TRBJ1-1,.,ASSQVRNAAF
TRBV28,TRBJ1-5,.,ASSLQADQPQH
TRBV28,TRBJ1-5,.,ASRRMEGARQPQH
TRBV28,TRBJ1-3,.,ASSPPGGGNSGNTIY
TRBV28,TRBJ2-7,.,ASRGQAPYEQY
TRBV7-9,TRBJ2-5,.,ASSLGRDDVH
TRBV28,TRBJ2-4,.,ASSFPIGTKNIQY
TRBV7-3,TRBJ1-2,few,ASSLQPREGYT
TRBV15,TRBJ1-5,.,ATSRVGTGSNQPQH
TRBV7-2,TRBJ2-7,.,ASSSGGEQY
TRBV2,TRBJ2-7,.,ASSPTSGEQY
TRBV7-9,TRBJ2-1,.,ASSLLAGGNEQF
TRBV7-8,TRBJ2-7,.,ASTKKGRLAGFYEQY
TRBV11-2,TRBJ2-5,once,ASSASLTARETQY
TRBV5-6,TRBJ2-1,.,ASSSLDFEQF
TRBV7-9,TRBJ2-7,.,ASRTSGRGEQY
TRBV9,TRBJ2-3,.,ASSVRNGLAGLD
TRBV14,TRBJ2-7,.,ASSQTGRGLYEQY
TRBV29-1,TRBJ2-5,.,SVQWQQGVDPETQY
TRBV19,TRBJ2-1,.,ASSSSSSYNEQF
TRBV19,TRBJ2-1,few,ASSIVGLADEQF
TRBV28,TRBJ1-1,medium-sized,ASSLRQGAMNTEAF
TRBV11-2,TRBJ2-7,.,ASSSAGGTYEQY
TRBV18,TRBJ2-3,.,ASSPRGREADTQY
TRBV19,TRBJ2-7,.,ASSTLDGTGFYEQY
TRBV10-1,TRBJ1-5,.,ASRGNQPQH
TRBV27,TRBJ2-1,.,ASSLGPRQGGSYNEQF
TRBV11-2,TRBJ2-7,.,ASSLELPYEQY
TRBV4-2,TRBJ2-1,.,ASSQKPGDWYNEQF
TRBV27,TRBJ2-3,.,ASSLSRRRGKDTQY
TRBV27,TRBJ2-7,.,ASSLQGAVYEQY
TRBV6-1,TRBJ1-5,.,ASKVVRVSNQPQH
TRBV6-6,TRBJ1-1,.,ASNLVTNTEAF
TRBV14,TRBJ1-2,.,ASSQDPLNYYGYT
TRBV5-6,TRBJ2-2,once,ASSFVGGGAGELF
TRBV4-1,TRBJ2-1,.,ASSQGGEQF
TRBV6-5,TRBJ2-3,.,ASSSGTQYTDTQY
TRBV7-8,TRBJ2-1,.,ASSYLLAGHLRNEQF
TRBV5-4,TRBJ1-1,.,ASRGQGVNTEAF